What follows are 5 T cell receptor beta chains derived from one specimen sequenced in a study of tumor-infiltrating lymphocytes in primary liver carcinoma. TCR beta cDNA was prepared out of around 460 ng total RNA by means of a constant-region primer. Investigators got TCR beta libraries out of three nested multiplex PCR rounds, done with slightly modified ARM-PCR. Amplification in the first two PCR rounds was performed using TRBV1-TRBV30 forward primers and a C-beta reverse primer for 9 to 11 cycles each. TCRdb itself ran the multiplex PCR reads through MiXCR, one entry per CDR3 protein. The table includes 100,000 to 120,000 distinct CDR3 sequences, around 80% detected once. The source material, about 18-33 mg of unsorted bulk tissue, was used to co-extract RNA and DNA. The sequenced sample consisted of liver tumor tissue from sampling region 3. Described subset: tumor region T3, left-lateral pole. These receptors all stem from a man between 40 and 49 years old with primary liver carcinoma and hepatitis B virus infection.

A word on this clonotype: At one end the junction does not follow the germline gene, possibly because of a read error. Here the CDR3 DNA reads TGTGCCAGCAGTCTAGAAGTCGCCTTTAACAATAAGCAGTTCTTC. Protein product: CASSLEVAFNNKQFF. The chain couples TRBV12-3 or TRBV12-4 to TRBJ2-1; D unclear. The CDR3 contains 15 residues.

The chain joins TRBV29-1 to TRBJ2-1; D gene unclear. Germline CDR1 and CDR2: SQVTM and ANQGSEA. V was shortened by 5 bases and J by 8 bases, with 25 bases between the two germline ends. The CDR3 is made up of 16 amino acids. The CDR3 DNA is TGCAGCGTTCAGGCGTCTGGGCCCCATTTGGTGGATGAGCAGTTCTTC. This sequence encodes CSVQASGPHLVDEQFF.

A word on this clonotype: One end of the junction does not line up with germline, which may come from a read error. This chain connects TRBV29-1 to TRBJ2-1; D is undetermined. Germline CDR1 is SQVTM and CDR2 is ANQGSEA. This CDR3 has 15 residues. CDR3 sequence (DNA): TGCAACGTTGATCATTCTAGGGCCAATACCAATGAGCAGTTTTTC. It specifies CNVDHSRANTNEQFF.

The chain couples TRBV11-2 to TRBJ2-7; no reliable D call. V was trimmed by 6 bases and J by 3 bases, leaving 9 bases between them. CDR3 length: 12 amino acids. Germline V gene data show CDR1 as SGHAT and CDR2 as FQNNGV. As DNA, the CDR3 is TGTGCCAGCAGTCCTATGGGCTACGAGCAGTACTTC. It is translated as CASSPMGYEQYF.

Comment on this clonotype: Since no conserved phenylalanine or tryptophan closes the CDR3, a read error is the likely cause. The V and J genes are TRBV6-5 and TRBJ2-2; either TRBD1 or TRBD2 may supply D (5 bases each). This CDR3 is 14 amino acids long. Germline values: CDR1 MNHEY, CDR2 SVGAGI. DNA of the CDR3: TGTGCCAGCAGTTCCACTGACTCCCCCGGGGACCTGTTTTCT. Its protein product is CASSSTDSPGDLFS.